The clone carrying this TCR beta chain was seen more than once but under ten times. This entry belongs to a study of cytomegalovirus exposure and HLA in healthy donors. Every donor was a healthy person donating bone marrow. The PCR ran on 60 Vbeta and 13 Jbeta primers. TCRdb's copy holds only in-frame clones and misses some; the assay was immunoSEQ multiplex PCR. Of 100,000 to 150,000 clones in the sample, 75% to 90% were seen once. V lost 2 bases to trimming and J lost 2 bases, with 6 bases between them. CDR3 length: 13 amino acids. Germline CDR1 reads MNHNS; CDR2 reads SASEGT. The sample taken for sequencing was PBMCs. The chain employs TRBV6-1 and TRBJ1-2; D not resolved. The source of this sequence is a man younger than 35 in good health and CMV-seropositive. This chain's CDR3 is CASSELRNYGYTF. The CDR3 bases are TGTGCCAGCAGTGAACTCAGAAACTATGGCTACACCTTC.